This TCR beta chain was sequenced in a study of blood T cell repertoires in COVID-19. Background on the study: From the United States, Italy and Spain came samples of acute and convalescent COVID-19. Sources were T cells, B-cell-depleted T cells, or PBMCs; the material itself was cDNA or gDNA.

The CDR3 sequence is 13 residues long. Germline lookup yields CDR1 LNHDA and CDR2 SQIVND (reference sequence). V was trimmed by 4 bases and J by 1 base, leaving 7 bases between them. Per the original data handling: How many nucleated cells were present was estimated from reference gene primer amplification. Sequencing was performed with immunoSEQ multiplex PCR; in TCRdb, only in-frame clones are kept and a portion is missing. V and J calls and clone size follow that table, whereas D and trimming were derived from the DNA. The repertoire includes around 170,000 clones, 88% of them detected once, and around 25% sits in the top ten. This clone appeared once.

The rearrangement uses TRBV19 and TRBJ1-1; maybe TRBD1 (5 bases). The sequenced sample consisted of peripheral blood. This clonotype was sampled from a man between 60 and 70 years old with acute or convalescent COVID-19. The CDR3 is CASSTQGNTEAFF. The CDR3 DNA reads TGTGCCAGTAGTACTCAGGGGAACACTGAAGCTTTCTTT.